Following are 11 T cell receptor beta chains from one sample sequenced in a study of blood T cells in healthy people across ages (dated by TCRdb to the mid-2010s). Library method: 5' RACE. The listed sequencing device is Illumina HiSeq 2500. A second PCR of about 6 to 11 cycles was performed with a sample-barcoded 5' primer and a J-beta primer mix. Using fastp trimming at Q25 and MiXCR clonotype assembly, TCRdb reanalyzed the public sequencing data and kept in-frame beta chains. Every distinct CDR3 protein forms one entry, paired with its most common genes and DNA. For this sample there are around 1.1 million distinct CDR3 sequences; 35% to 40% appear just once. The ten largest clones capture roughly 14% of the sample. The sequenced sample was blood. These receptors originate from a man aged 18 to 29 in good health.

J is TRBJ2-2 and V is TRBV7-9; D perhaps matches TRBD2 (5 bases). The CDR3 has 15 amino acids. CDR1 and CDR2 from the germline V gene are SEHNR and FQNEAQ (reference sequence). V dropped 1 base and J dropped 8 bases, with 14 bases sitting between them. CDR3 bases: TGTGCCAGCAGCTTAGAGCGGCAGCCTGGGGGGGAGCTGTTTTTT. Its protein is CASSLERQPGGELFF. Filled out from reference TRBV7-9 and TRBJ2-2, the complete variable domain reads DTGVSQNPRHKITKRGQNVTFRCDPISEHNRLYWYRQTLGQGPEFLTYFQNEAQLEKSRLLSDRFSAERPKGSFSTLEIQRTEQGDSAMYLCASSLERQPGGELFFGEGSRLTVL.

The chain's CDR3 is CASSLVRSETQPQHF. The CDR3 DNA reads TGTGCCAGCAGCTTAGTGAGAAGCGAGACCCAGCCCCAGCATTTT. The chain employs TRBV7-8 and TRBJ1-5; D remains ambiguous. Germline-derived CDR1 and CDR2 are SGHVS and FQNEAQ. The CDR3 has 15 residues. Trimming left V 1 base short and J 7 bases short, with 14 bases between. Complete variable domain (other parts from reference TRBV7-8 and TRBJ1-5): GAGVSQSPRYKVAKRGQDVALRCDPISGHVSLFWYQQALGQGPEFLTYFQNEAQLDKSGLPSDRFFAERPEGSVSTLKIQRTQQEDSAVYLCASSLVRSETQPQHFGDGTRLSIL.

Note on this clonotype: A clone one base away is much larger, so this may be a read error. The gene calls are TRBV27 and TRBJ2-1, with a weak D call TRBD2 (5 bases). The CDR3 runs to 14 residues. V was pared by 8 bases and J by 6 bases, with 17 bases between. Germline V gives CDR1 MNHEY, CDR2 SMNVEV (reference sequence). The DNA for the CDR3 is TGTGCCAGCCTCGGACGAGCGGAAACCAATGAGCAGTTCTTC. It codes for CASLGRAETNEQFF.

The chain combines TRBV15 with TRBJ1-2; 7 bases are shared with TRBD1. Trimming cost V 6 bases and J 1 base; bases outside gene matches: 14. Germline V gene data show CDR1 as LNHNV and CDR2 as YYDKDF (reference sequence). The CDR3 totals 17 residues. The CDR3 nucleotides read TGTGCCACCAGTAACGACAGGGAAGGTCCGCTTAACTATGGCTACACCTTC. This encodes CATSNDREGPLNYGYTF.

The V and J genes are TRBV7-8 and TRBJ1-2, with 12 bases aligning to TRBD1. Germline loops: CDR1 SGHVS, CDR2 FQNEAQ. Unmatched junction bases numbered 12, after V lost 0 bases and J lost 1 base. The CDR3 covers 20 residues. The CDR3 DNA follows: TGTGCCAGCAGCTTAGCCAATCCCCGGGACAGGGGGCTGATTAACTATGGCTACACCTTC. This translates into CASSLANPRDRGLINYGYTF.

This clonotype was observed a few times. The rearrangement uses TRBV10-3 and TRBJ2-5; D is unresolved. The CDR3 runs to 20 residues. The germline V and J ends were trimmed by 3 bases and 1 base, with 27 bases remaining between them. Per germline, CDR1 ENHRY and CDR2 SYGVKD. The CDR3, as DNA: TGTGCCATCAGTGATTTGCTTGGCAGGCAAAATGAGGTGGGCCAAGAGACCCAGTACTTC. Translating gives CAISDLLGRQNEVGQETQYF.

The chain couples TRBV28 to TRBJ1-1; D uncertain. The CDR3 sequence is 19 residues long. Germline CDR1 reads MDHEN; CDR2 reads SYDVKM. The V end lost 6 bases, the J end lost 0 bases, and 26 bases lay between the germline ends. The CDR3, as DNA: TGTGCCAGCAGCCCTCCGGGAGCTTCGATTAGGGCAATGAACACTGAAGCTTTCTTT. Amino acid sequence: CASSPPGASIRAMNTEAFF.

The rearrangement joins TRBV7-6 to TRBJ1-1; a possible D gene is TRBD1 (5 bases). The V end lost 2 bases, the J end lost 0 bases, and 16 bases lay between the germline ends. This CDR3 comprises 17 residues. Germline CDR1 SGHVS, CDR2 FNYEAQ. CDR3 DNA sequence: TGTGCCAGCAGCTTATTCGTGGCAGGGACGATGAACACTGAAGCTTTCTTT. As protein: CASSLFVAGTMNTEAFF.

This clonotype was counted once. This chain links TRBV20-1 with TRBJ1-1; D is uncertain. Trimming shortened V by 2 bases and J by 0 bases, and 10 bases separated the two germline ends. CDR1 is DFQATT and CDR2 is SNEGSKA in the germline V gene (reference sequence). The CDR3 is made up of 14 amino acids. CDR3 in DNA: TGCAGTGCTAGAACCGGGCCTCTGAACACTGAAGCTTTCTTT. It encodes CSARTGPLNTEAFF.

CDR3 DNA sequence: TGCGCCAGCAGCCAAGAAAATTTATGGGGGGCCAACGTCCTGACTTTC. It is translated as CASSQENLWGANVLTF. The chain links TRBV4-1 to TRBJ2-6; D gene unclear. CDR3 size: 16 residues. Germline CDR1 and CDR2: MGHRA and YSYEKL. V was pared by 0 bases and J by 4 bases, with 10 bases between.

V and J are TRBV5-1 and TRBJ2-5; 10 bases are a match to TRBD1. The CDR3 is made up of 15 amino acids. V trimming: 4 bases; J trimming: 11 bases; junction bases outside the gene matches: 14. Germline V CDR1 and CDR2: SGHRS, YFSETQ. CDR3 sequence (DNA): TGCGCCAGCAGCGTGGGACAGGGGTATCTCAATGGGCAGTACTTC. Residues: CASSVGQGYLNGQYF. Complete variable domain (other parts from reference TRBV5-1 and TRBJ2-5): KAGVTQTPRYLIKTRGQQVTLSCSPISGHRSVSWYQQTPGQGLQFLFEYFSETQRNKGNFPGRFSGRQFSNSRSEMNVSTLELGDSALYLCASSVGQGYLNGQYFGPGTRLLVL.